This T cell receptor beta chain was observed in a study of shared clonotypes between healthy human individuals (dated by TCRdb to the early 2020s). Study-level background: The cohort included a few men and a couple of women between 18 and 49 years of age. To increase sequencing depth and limit assay-specific biases, different laboratories used diverse techniques to prepare libraries and sequence TCR repertoires. Each donor's leukapheresis produced roughly between about 0.9 and 9.5 billion PBMCs. For each donor, CD4 naive and CD4 memory were each given three plates, CD8 naive was given two plates, and CD8 memory was given one plate. Blood TCR repertoires of a handful of healthy adults were deeply sequenced to estimate repertoire size and the extent of clonotype sharing between individuals.

With regard to this clone: Which antigen it targets is not known. Nothing much larger sits one base from this clone, and base qualities are not available.

CDR1 LGHNA and CDR2 YSLEER were looked up in the germline V gene. The CDR3 spans 18 residues, from the cysteine through the phenylalanine. The CDR3 DNA has 54 bases and is translated from base 1. From V the trimming removes 4 bases and from J it removes 2 bases, while the gene matches leave 11 bases of the junction unaccounted for. What the work shows at the level of the full study, not this receptor alone: Rarefaction of sorted-subset datasets indicated incomplete sequencing despite the large sequencing depth. Higher generation probabilities were observed for clonotypes shared by all four sorted-subset donors than for non-shared clonotypes. Pairwise subsampling led to the expectation that sequencing depth would affect the degree of clonotype sharing among donors. Naive subsets generally had larger estimated clonotype richness than memory subsets did. When several donors were compared, the shared fraction of clonotypes was about 5.4% for naive CD4, approximately 3.3% for naive CD8, 2.3% for memory CD4, and under 0.5% for memory CD8. Because the study included only a small number of donors, the genetic and exposure-history diversity represented was limited. Sampling was limited to blood, and TCR repertoires in tissue likely differ from TCR repertoires in blood.

TCR CDR3 regions were amplified from genomic DNA by multiplex PCR using the deep immunoSEQ assay. Genomic DNA extracted from each cell subset was distributed evenly over all wells of several immunoSEQ 96-well plates, and each plate served as one replicate. For sorted subsets, around 200 ng genomic DNA, equal to about 30,000 T cell genomes, was loaded into each replicate PCR. The purified libraries were quantified using a Qubit 3.0 fluorometer, sized with a Bioanalyzer 2100, and then quantified again using the KAPA Library Quantification kit. Each immunoSEQ 96-well plate was sequenced on its own single-read 150-cycle Illumina NextSeq 550 flow cell. In the source study's methods: The immunoSEQ output contained only junctional sequences without quality scores, so filtering could not match that applied to full-length reads. Sequences were annotated with PyIR, a Python wrapper for IgBLAST v1.9, and V/J genes and CDR3 were assigned using IMGT germline references. Reads were filtered out if the reads had weak V/J assignments (E-value above 1e-6), no CDR3, stop codons, out-of-frame junctions, or ambiguous translated residues. V3J clonotypes were defined as sequences sharing an identical inferred V gene, J gene, and CDR3 amino acid sequence. Percentage overlap between repertoires was computed as shared unique clonotypes divided by the size of the smaller repertoire. Three approaches were used to assess repertoire richness: RTK rarefaction, the Chao1 estimator, and Recon v2.1 estimates of unobserved clonotypes. OLGA was used to compute generation probabilities for all TCRbeta clonotypes that the gDNA method yielded from four donors. What TCRdb holds here is the immuneACCESS table cut down to in-frame rearrangements. Part of the clones is not present; checked against another copy, under half of the missing clones reflect an unresolved V gene, and the others are unexplained. V and J calls and clone size are those listed in that table; D and trimming were worked out from the DNA. For this sample the table gives under 850,000 clones, of which 92% were detected only once. Together, the top ten hold about 25% of the sample.

CD8 naive samples consisted of CD45RO-negative cells that were positively selected for CCR7, yielding a CD45RA+CCR7+ population without TemRA cells. The donors were healthy, HIV-negative adults who had no recently reported acute infections or vaccinations. All donors were Caucasian adults living in Nashville, Tennessee, USA. Blood was collected by leukapheresis, and PBMCs were isolated by Ficoll-Histopaque density gradient centrifugation and then cryopreserved in liquid nitrogen vapor phase. Purity and quantity of every magnetically sorted T cell population were checked by analytical flow cytometry. Genomic DNA was isolated from each sorted fraction and quantified by UV absorbance on a Nanodrop 2000c.

This clonotype originated in a man between 25 and 39 years old in good health. Input material: naive CD8+ T cells sorted from blood. Sample cell subset or site, as interpreted from the label and publication: CD45RA+CCR7+. The rearrangement combines TRBV4-3 with TRBJ2-5; 12 nucleotides in the junction match TRBD2. The DNA sequence is TGCGCCAGCAGCCCGAGGCCTAGCGGGAGGGCCGGGCAAGAGACCCAGTACTTC. This is translated as CASSPRPSGRAGQETQYF.